This record looks at one T cell receptor (beta chain) sequence and its context. The antigen this receptor binds is unknown. There are no base qualities to consult, and no much larger clone falls within one base. This sample is drawn from a study of OX40 agonist ivuxolimab in advanced cancers. For context, the study as a whole: The costimulatory receptor OX40 (CD134) was targeted by ivuxolimab, a fully human IgG2 agonistic monoclonal antibody. Intravenous ivuxolimab was administered to patients every 2 weeks at six dose levels: 0.01, 0.1, 0.3, 1.5, 3 and 10 mg/kg. Of the roughly 51 patients in dose escalation, about 20 had hepatocellular carcinoma, about 15 had melanoma, 9 had renal cell carcinoma and 9 had head and neck cancer. Three dose-escalation patients achieved partial responses, one with hepatocellular carcinoma and two with cutaneous melanoma. The monotherapy dose-escalation portion (N ≈ 50 patients) of the phase I ivuxolimab trial is reported in the paper. In the dose-escalation cohort, around four fifths of patients were male, and the mean age was approximately 64 years, with a range of about 23 to 90. Prior anti-PD-1, anti-PD-L1 or anti-CTLA-4 therapy was permitted, and approximately 42% of dose-escalation patients had received checkpoint inhibitors. Peripheral TCRbeta sequencing was intended to test whether TCR sequence diversity was altered and clonal T-cell expansion was caused by ivuxolimab. Study-wide findings and limitations: At doses from 0.1 to 3.0 mg/kg, clonal expansion was seen in both CD4+ and CD8+ blood T cells between baseline and week 6. In the 0.1-3.0 mg/kg groups, partial responders had among the lowest normalized peripheral clonal expansion, particularly in CD8+ T cells. Low levels of normalized T-cell clonal expansion were also seen in some patients who did not respond. Which antigens the clonally expanded peripheral T cells were specific for was not determined. On average, CD8+ T cells showed more expanded clones than CD4+ T cells after ivuxolimab.

To sequence the TCRbeta CDR3 region, genomic DNA was isolated from the sorted cells. The immunoSEQ Assay was used to sequence the TCRbeta CDR3 regions. Sourced from immuneACCESS, this table was stored by TCRdb with only in-frame sequences that have V and J called. A share of the clones is absent; for the studies checked, an unresolved V gene accounts for under half, and the remainder has no known explanation. A total of about 85,000 clones appear in this sample, around 80% of them only once. The top ten hold 6.5% to 8% of the sample. CDR1 and CDR2, looked up from the germline V gene (reference sequence), are LNHNV and YYDKDF. The CDR3 spans 13 residues, from the cysteine through the phenylalanine. The entry retains the CDR3 DNA only, 39 bases that are in frame from base 1. Relative to germline, V is 2 bases shorter and J is 0 bases shorter, with 4 bases between their ends. Patients with autoimmune disease history or receiving systemic immunosuppression were excluded from the trial. Peripheral blood for TCR sequencing was collected from all dose cohorts at baseline, on cycle 4 day 1, and on cycle 7 day 1. The samples were drawn from a first-in-human, open-label, multicenter phase I dose-escalation trial of ivuxolimab. Adults with locally advanced or metastatic melanoma, renal cell carcinoma, hepatocellular carcinoma or head and neck squamous cell carcinoma were enrolled in the trial. Before TCR sequencing, CD4+ T cells and CD8+ T cells from peripheral blood were sorted into separate populations.

Recombination joined TRBV15 with TRBJ2-5, with no D gene named confidently. The TCR comes from an adult with an advanced solid tumor such as melanoma, head and neck, liver or kidney cancer. Sequencing was performed on CD4+ or CD8+ T cells sorted from blood, taken in a trial of the OX40 agonist ivuxolimab. The CDR3 amino acid sequence is: CATSRSYQETQYF. In nucleotide form, the sequence is TGTGCCACCAGCAGATCGTACCAAGAGACCCAGTACTTC.